Detailed here is one TCR beta chain. Its antigen is still unknown. This record belongs to a study of OX40 agonist ivuxolimab in advanced cancers. Study conclusions and caveats: It was also the case that some nonresponders had low normalized T-cell clonal expansion.

CDR1 is SGHDT, CDR2 YYEEEE, per germline. The V end was cut by 0 bases, the J end by 0 bases, with 7 bases between. The CDR3 sequence is 15 residues long. Assay used: immunoSEQ multiplex PCR; TCRdb lists only in-frame clones, some missing. The sample lists about 72,000 clones, around 90% seen once, with around 6.1% in the top ten. This receptor was taken from an adult with an advanced solid tumor such as melanoma, head and neck, liver or kidney cancer. The material was CD4+ or CD8+ T cells sorted from blood, obtained in a trial of the OX40 agonist ivuxolimab. The V call is TRBV5-6, the J call TRBJ1-5, with D unresolved. The CDR3 protein is CASSLAALSNQPQHF. DNA of the CDR3: TGTGCCAGCAGCTTGGCGGCTCTTAGCAATCAGCCCCAGCATTTT.